This paragraph reports one T cell receptor beta chain. The antigen remains undetermined. This sample's treatment: around 19 received Ad26.COV2.S at low or high dose, single or two shots; 5 received placebo; per-sample allocation not given. Sampling was performed 63 days after the first vaccine or placebo injection. Boston hosted the donor, who was an adult aged 18-55 years. This sample was taken from a study of Ad26.COV2.S vaccination and SARS-CoV-2 variants. On the study more broadly: Into the muscle, Ad26.COV2.S was dosed once or twice, 56 days apart.

Sequencing used immunoSEQ multiplex PCR; TCRdb keeps in-frame clones, though not all of them. This repertoire shows 200,000 to 300,000 clones, 85% to 90% found once; its top ten account for about 10%. Study-wide findings and caveats: Substantial breadth in spike-specific CD8+ and CD4+ T cell responses was reportedly seen after vaccination. Vaccine and placebo recipients had comparable breadth of non-spike TCRs.

V lost 5 bases, J lost 8 bases, and 1 base stayed unmatched. The CDR3 sequence is 12 residues long. Germline V lookup: CDR1 MNHEY, CDR2 SVGAGI. The sequence came from a person between 18 and 59 years old who received the Ad26.COV2.S COVID-19 vaccine or a placebo. The chain carries TRBV6-5 and TRBJ2-1; TRBD1 matches 9 bases. The sample in question was peripheral blood, obtained in a trial of Ad26.COV2.S vaccine versus placebo. The CDR3 region is CASSRTGDEQFF. The CDR3 bases are TGTGCCAGCAGTAGGACAGGGGATGAGCAGTTCTTC.